Shown below are 13 T cell receptor beta chains from a single sample sequenced in a study of blood T cell repertoires in COVID-19. Profiling relied on immunoSEQ multiplex PCR, and the TCRdb table lists in-frame clones only, not all of them. The table lists 150,000 to 200,000 clones, roughly three quarters of them singletons. Material: peripheral blood. Every receptor here comes from a woman between 50 and 59 years old with active or convalescent COVID-19.

The rearrangement links TRBV4-1 to TRBJ1-2; D is perhaps TRBD1 (5 bases). The CDR3 consists of 18 residues. Trimming stripped 0 bases from V and 4 bases from J, with 21 bases between. Germline V gives CDR1 MGHRA, CDR2 YSYEKL. CDR3 loop: CASSQDALRTRKFYGYTF. The DNA for the CDR3 is TGCGCCAGCAGCCAAGACGCCCTCCGGACAAGGAAGTTCTATGGCTACACCTTC.

The CDR3 coding sequence is TGTGCCAGCTCACCACCCCAGGGGGGCCGGGAGCTGTTTTTT. Translated, it gives CASSPPQGGRELFF. The chain couples TRBV18 to TRBJ2-2; D possibly corresponds to TRBD1 (7 bases). CDR3 length equals 14 residues. Germline values: CDR1 KGHSH, CDR2 LQKENI. V dropped 0 bases and J dropped 9 bases, with 11 bases sitting between them. The full variable domain, rest sourced from reference TRBV18 and TRBJ2-2, is NAGVMQNPRHLVRRRGQEARLRCSPMKGHSHVYWYRQLPEEGLKFMVYLQKENIIDESGMPKERFSAEFPKEGPSILRIQQVVRGDSAAYFCASSPPQGGRELFFGEGSRLTVL.

On this clone itself: The same CDR3 is also encoded by other DNA sequences in this sample. The rearrangement links TRBV29-1 to TRBJ1-1; weak D call: TRBD1 (6 bases). CDR1 and CDR2 from the germline V gene are SQVTM and ANQGSEA. V lost 4 bases to trimming and J lost 2 bases, with 8 bases between them. The CDR3 has 12 residues. The CDR3 region has the DNA TGCAGCGTTGGACAGGTCAACACTGAAGCTTTCTTT. It codes for CSVGQVNTEAFF. The variable domain in full, with the rest retrieved from reference TRBV29-1 and TRBJ1-1, is SAVISQKPSRDICQRGTSLTIQCQVDSQVTMMFWYRQQPGQSLTLIATANQGSEATYESGFVIDKFPISRPNLTFSTLTVSNMSPEDSSIYLCSVGQVNTEAFFGQGTRLTVV.

This rearrangement joins TRBV2 to TRBJ1-1, with D possibly being TRBD1 (5 bases). Between the trimmed V and J ends, which lost 2 bases and 7 bases, there was a span of 14 bases. The CDR3 is 14 amino acids. Germline V gene lookup returns CDR1 SNHLY and CDR2 FYNNEI. CDR3 bases: TGTGCCAGCAGTGAAAACCTGCAGGGTAGTGAAGCTTTCTTT. It is translated as CASSENLQGSEAFF.

This clone has just a few counts. V and J are TRBV23-1 and TRBJ1-6; possible D gene TRBD1, 6 bases. TRBV23-1 is labeled an ORF, and its function is uncertain. CDR3 length equals 18 residues. Deletions cut 6 bases from V and 6 bases from J, with 24 bases between. The CDR3 DNA follows: TGCGCCAGCAGCCCCCGTCACAGGGACAAACTCCTTAATTCACCCCTCCACTTT. It is translated as CASSPRHRDKLLNSPLHF.

This clone was recorded once. The chain is built from TRBV28 and TRBJ1-4; 11 nucleotides agree with TRBD1. Germline V CDR1 and CDR2: MDHEN, SYDVKM. The CDR3 runs to 15 residues. V dropped 4 bases and J dropped 6; count of bases not matched to a gene: 4. CDR3 nucleotide sequence: TGTGCCAGCAGTTGGACAGGGGGCGGCTATGAAAAACTGTTTTTT. It specifies CASSWTGGGYEKLFF.

This rearrangement joins TRBV5-6 to TRBJ2-3; tentatively, D is TRBD2 (5 bases). The CDR3 is 15 residues long. V lost 5 bases and J 4 bases, leaving 17 bases between the germline ends. The V gene's germline CDR1 is SGHDT and CDR2 YYEEEE. CDR3 DNA: TGTGCCAGCAGGGGGAGAGGAGCGGTTCCAGATACGCAGTATTTT. This codes for CASRGRGAVPDTQYF. The full variable domain, its missing parts supplied by reference TRBV5-6 and TRBJ2-3, is DAGVTQSPTHLIKTRGQQVTLRCSPKSGHDTVSWYQQALGQGPQFIFQYYEEEERQRGNFPDRFSGHQFPNYSSELNVNALLLGDSALYLCASRGRGAVPDTQYFGPGTRLTVL.

The gene calls are TRBV5-6 and TRBJ1-6; D is unclear. The germline V gene encodes CDR1 SGHDT and CDR2 YYEEEE. The CDR3 length is 16 residues. V shed 0 bases and J shed 0 bases, with 7 bases lying between them. The CDR3 protein is CASSLEGSSYNSPLHF. In nucleotides, the CDR3 is TGTGCCAGCAGCTTGGAAGGGAGCTCCTATAATTCACCCCTCCACTTT.

A single count supports this clone. The gene calls are TRBV7-2 and TRBJ1-1; 8 bases align to TRBD1. This CDR3 comprises 15 residues. V shed 5 bases and J 1 base; nucleotides not matched to a gene: 6. The germline V gene encodes CDR1 SGHTA and CDR2 FQGNSA. CDR3 nucleotides: TGTGCCAGCAGCACTCCCGGGACAGGGAACACTGAAGCTTTCTTT. It is translated as CASSTPGTGNTEAFF.

The gene calls are TRBV27 and TRBJ1-5; 9 bases line up with TRBD1. This CDR3 has 16 residues. Germline V lookup: CDR1 MNHEY, CDR2 SMNVEV (reference sequence). Unmatched junction bases numbered 4, after V lost 3 bases and J lost 1 base. The CDR3 bases are TGTGCCAGCAGTTTCAGAGGACAGGGGAGCAATCAGCCCCAGCATTTT. The encoded protein is CASSFRGQGSNQPQHF.

The V and J genes are TRBV6-4 and TRBJ1-2; D call uncertain. V lost 3 bases, J lost 4 bases, and 9 bases lay in between. Germline-derived CDR1 and CDR2 are MRHNA and SNTAGT. This CDR3 contains 13 residues. The chain's CDR3 is CASSEEPFYGYTF. In DNA, the CDR3 is TGTGCCAGCAGTGAGGAGCCGTTCTATGGCTACACCTTC.

The chain carries TRBV15 and TRBJ2-7; tentative D call: TRBD2 (6 bases). Germline V gene data show CDR1 as LNHNV and CDR2 as YYDKDF (reference sequence). This CDR3 contains 18 residues. V dropped 1 base and J dropped 3 bases, with 22 bases sitting between them. The CDR3 sequence: CATSRGRSSGDKFYEQYF. The CDR3 nucleotides are TGTGCCACCAGCAGAGGAAGATCGTCGGGGGATAAGTTCTACGAGCAGTACTTC.

This chain uses TRBV6-5 with TRBJ2-7; the D gene is possibly TRBD1 (5 bases). Germline V lookup: CDR1 MNHEY, CDR2 SVGAGI. This CDR3 spans 14 amino acids. Trimming pared 8 bases from V and 2 bases from J, leaving 16 bases between. In DNA form, the CDR3 reads TGTGCCAGCGGAGAGACGGAAGGGGCCTACGAGCAGTACTTC. Amino acids: CASGETEGAYEQYF.